Listed here are 15 T cell receptor beta chains from one sample, sequenced in a study of T-cell memory formation after mild COVID-19 (dated by TCRdb to the early 2020s). The method was 5' RACE. The listed sequencing device is Illumina NovaSeq 6000. TCRdb reanalyzed the raw reads on its own, using fastp at Q25 for trimming and MiXCR for clone calling, and kept in-frame beta chains. Every CDR3 protein is listed once, alongside the most common genes and DNA of its rows. The sample yields 470,000 or so distinct CDR3 sequences; roughly 20% were counted once. 8.4% of the sample belongs to the ten largest clones. The sequenced sample was PBMCs or a T cell subset sorted from them (not recorded which). These receptor sequences come from an adult woman who had mild COVID-19 (a few samples of this study predate the infection). The sample titles of this study are shuffled in the database, so cell type and time point are left out; the donor was told from shared clones.

This rearrangement joins TRBV24-1 to TRBJ2-5; 12 nucleotides align to TRBD1. Germline CDR1 KGHDR, CDR2 SFDVKD. The length of the CDR3 is 14 residues. V was clipped by 7 bases and J by 3 bases; unmatched bases: 2. CDR3 DNA: TGTGCCACCAGGGGACAGGGGGCGGAAGAGACCCAGTACTTC. Protein sequence: CATRGQGAEETQYF.

The chain recombines TRBV11-2 with TRBJ1-2; D is uncertain. Per germline, CDR1 SGHAT and CDR2 FQNNGV. The V gene lost 4 bases and the J gene lost 4 bases, with 13 bases spanning the gap. The CDR3 extends over 14 amino acids. Here the CDR3 reads CASSSGVVGYGYTF. CDR3 DNA: TGTGCCAGCAGCTCCGGGGTAGTGGGCTATGGCTACACCTTC.

The chain has TRBV24-1 and TRBJ2-7; TRBD1 agrees at 8 bases. This CDR3 has 15 amino acids. Unmatched junction bases numbered 5, after V lost 5 bases and J lost 0 bases. Germline lookup yields CDR1 KGHDR and CDR2 SFDVKD. The CDR3 region has the DNA TGTGCCACCAGTGGTCGACAGGGGAGCTCCTACGAGCAGTACTTC. This gives the protein CATSGRQGSSYEQYF.

The chain recombines TRBV29-1 with TRBJ2-3; D gene unclear. V was shortened by 4 bases and J by 1 base, with 6 bases between the two germline ends. The CDR3 spans 12 residues. CDR1 and CDR2 from the germline V gene are SQVTM and ANQGSEA. CDR3 sequence (DNA): TGCAGCGTTGCACTCGGCACAGATACGCAGTATTTT. This translates into CSVALGTDTQYF.

This clonotype came up a few times. The rearrangement uses TRBV20-1 and TRBJ1-4, with D possibly matching TRBD1 (5 bases). CDR3 length: 15 amino acids. Germline lookup yields CDR1 DFQATT and CDR2 SNEGSKA (reference sequence). V lost 3 bases and J 5 bases, leaving 16 bases between the germline ends. The CDR3 loop is CSARGGVGKNEKLFF. The CDR3 bases are TGCAGTGCTAGGGGAGGGGTAGGGAAAAATGAAAAACTGTTTTTT.

In this sample, this clonotype turned up a few times. This chain connects TRBV29-1 to TRBJ1-2, with 12 positions matching TRBD1. The trim removed 3 bases at V and 8 bases at J, leaving 7 bases unmatched. This CDR3 has 14 residues. Germline V lookup: CDR1 SQVTM, CDR2 ANQGSEA. This CDR3 is CSVELGQGASGYTF. Written as DNA, the CDR3 is TGCAGCGTTGAGTTGGGACAGGGGGCATCCGGCTACACCTTC.

The chain is built from TRBV4-2 and TRBJ2-7, with D maybe TRBD2 (6 bases). The CDR3 loop spans 15 amino acids. V was pared by 4 bases and J by 4 bases, with 17 bases between. CDR1 and CDR2 (germline): LGHNA, YNFKEQ. CDR3 residues: CASSRGEPDNYEQYF. CDR3 DNA: TGTGCCAGCAGCCGGGGGGAACCGGATAATTACGAGCAGTACTTC.

A few counts support this clonotype. CDR3 sequence reads: CASSLSGAQPQHF. CDR3 coding DNA: TGCGCCAGCAGCTTGTCGGGGGCTCAGCCCCAGCATTTT. The V and J genes are TRBV5-1 and TRBJ1-5; D is perhaps TRBD1 (6 bases). V was clipped by 1 base and J by 6 bases, with 8 bases between them. The CDR3 extends over 13 amino acids. The V gene's germline CDR1 is SGHRS and CDR2 YFSETQ.

This clonotype was observed at least ten times. This rearrangement joins TRBV11-2 to TRBJ2-7, with TRBD2 matching over 7 bases. V gave up 4 bases and J gave up 7 bases; unmatched junction bases: 19. The CDR3 is made up of 17 amino acids. Germline lookup yields CDR1 SGHAT and CDR2 FQNNGV. The CDR3: CASSSREGSGPRGEQYF. The CDR3 DNA follows: TGTGCCAGCAGCTCCCGTGAGGGTAGCGGGCCGCGTGGGGAGCAGTACTTC.

The chain joins TRBV20-1 to TRBJ2-1; the D gene is possibly TRBD2 (5 bases). V was cut by 5 bases and J by 4 bases, with 9 bases left in between. The CDR3 extends over 12 amino acids. In germline, CDR1 is DFQATT, CDR2 SNEGSKA (reference sequence). The CDR3 reads CSAGLGYNEQFF. The DNA for the CDR3 is TGCAGTGCTGGACTGGGGTACAATGAGCAGTTCTTC.

The chain recombines TRBV11-2 with TRBJ2-3; TRBD2 agrees at 12 bases. Germline assignment: CDR1 SGHAT and CDR2 FQNNGV. CDR3 length equals 14 residues. Trimming at V came to 8 bases and at J to 7 bases, leaving 7 bases not matched to a gene. CDR3 coding DNA: TGTGCCAGCCTGGGACTAGCGGGCGGGAATACGCAGTATTTT. It yields the protein CASLGLAGGNTQYF.

The CDR3 nucleotides are TGTGCCAGCAGCCAAACTAGCTCCTCTAGCACAGATACGCAGTATTTT. It specifies CASSQTSSSSTDTQYF. The chain links TRBV7-2 to TRBJ2-3, with D perhaps matching TRBD2 (6 bases). V was pared by 5 bases and J by 0 bases, with 15 bases between. The CDR3 is 16 residues long. Germline-derived CDR1 and CDR2 are SGHTA and FQGNSA.

The chain has TRBV5-1 and TRBJ2-5, with 7 positions matching TRBD1. The CDR3 is 15 residues long. The V gene's germline CDR1 is SGHRS and CDR2 YFSETQ. The ends lost 0 bases at V and 4 bases at J; junction bases unmatched: 6. Written as DNA, the CDR3 is TGCGCCAGCAGCTTGGGACCAGGACAGGTAGAGACCCAGTACTTC. Encoded protein: CASSLGPGQVETQYF.

The chain uses TRBV7-9 and TRBJ2-4; D not resolved. Germline CDR1 and CDR2: SEHNR and FQNEAQ (reference sequence). Trimming removed 0 bases at V and 12 bases at J, with 15 bases between. The CDR3 has 14 residues. The CDR3 DNA is TGTGCCAGCAGCTTAGCCGGCAGCCAAAATGGTCAGTACTTC. Amino acids: CASSLAGSQNGQYF.

This clonotype came up many times. The rearrangement links TRBV30 to TRBJ1-1, with 9 bases fitting TRBD1. CDR1 and CDR2 from the germline V gene are GTSNPN and SVGIG (reference sequence). Trimming at V came to 7 bases and at J to 7 bases, leaving 4 bases not matched to a gene. The CDR3 loop spans 11 amino acids. The CDR3 nucleotides are TGTGCCTCACGACAGGGGGGTGAAGCTTTCTTT. This encodes CASRQGGEAFF.